Presented here are 2 T cell receptor beta chains from one specimen sequenced in a study of shared clonotypes between healthy human individuals (dated by TCRdb to about 2020). The protocol used for the library was the immunoSEQ multiplex PCR assay. This immuneACCESS table, as held by TCRdb, lists in-frame sequences with V and J called but not all clones. Of the missing ones, under half trace to an unresolved V gene in checked studies; the others have no known cause. The sample has about 2 million clones on record, just under 95% of them singletons. 1.2% of the sample goes to the ten largest clones. CD8 naive samples were CD45RO-negative cells positively selected for CCR7, giving a CD45RA+CCR7+ population that excluded TemRA cells. The sample comprised naive CD8+ T cells sorted from blood. This specimen's cell subset or site label, interpreted: CD45RA+CCR7+. The receptors here all came from a man aged 18-30 years in good health.

The DNA for the CDR3 is TGCGCCAGCAGCTTAAGTCGACAGGAGACCTACGAGCAGTACTTC. Residues: CASSLSRQETYEQYF. This chain joins TRBV5-1 and TRBJ2-7; D is possibly TRBD1 (6 bases). CDR1 is SGHRS and CDR2 is YFSETQ in the germline V gene. The CDR3 contains 15 residues. V was trimmed by 2 bases and J by 2 bases, leaving 14 bases between them.

The V call is TRBV29-1, the J call TRBJ2-5, with TRBD2 matching over 8 bases. The CDR3 runs 11 residues. Trimming removed 2 bases from V and 7 bases from J; junction bases left unmatched: 0. The germline V gene has CDR1 SQVTM and CDR2 ANQGSEA. The CDR3 DNA reads as TGCAGCGTTGAACGGGGGGGGACCCAGTACTTC. This translates into CSVERGGTQYF.